This T cell receptor (beta chain) was obtained from a study of PD-1 and CTLA-4 blockade in melanoma. Sequenced by immunoSEQ multiplex PCR; TCRdb stores in-frame clones only, minus some. The table lists 15,000 to 20,000 clones, approximately 70% of them singletons. In germline, CDR1 is MGHRA, CDR2 YSYEKL. V lost 0 bases and J 2 bases, leaving 9 bases between the germline ends. The CDR3 consists of 15 residues. The chain has TRBV4-1 and TRBJ2-3, with D perhaps matching TRBD2 (6 bases). The specimen was CD8+ T cells from peripheral blood, collected from a patient given anti-PD-1 treatment. This receptor was obtained from a human donor with melanoma. The CDR3 nucleotides are TGCGCCAGCAGCCAAGATCCGGGAGCCACAGATACGCAGTATTTT. Translation gives CASSQDPGATDTQYF.